These 32 T cell receptor beta chains came from one sample sequenced in a study of T cell clonotyping in hematopoietic cell transplantation. Documented time point: recipient sample about 28 days before transplant, after cytoreduction. Clones were read by immunoSEQ multiplex PCR, and TCRdb kept only the in-frame ones, dropping some. The table lists some 7,800 clones, approximately 90% of them singletons, with around 7.1% in the top ten. The source was peripheral blood mononuclear cells, collected before stem cell transplant. All receptors derive from a man aged 55 to 70 with acute myeloid leukemia. Some clones in this sample may be carry-over from other donors' samples.

The rearrangement links TRBV13 to TRBJ2-1; 7 bases align to TRBD2. The germline V gene encodes CDR1 PRHDT and CDR2 FYEKMQ (reference sequence). CDR3 size: 12 residues. With V trimmed by 3 bases and J by 12 bases, 5 bases remained unmatched. DNA of the CDR3: TGTGCCAGCAGCTTCCGTGGGGGGGGGCAGTTCTTC. It specifies CASSFRGGGQFF.

The chain couples TRBV27 to TRBJ1-4; maybe TRBD1 (6 bases). V was pared by 8 bases and J by 3 bases, with 10 bases between. The CDR3 is 13 residues long. Germline assignment: CDR1 MNHEY and CDR2 SMNVEV (reference sequence). The chain's CDR3 is CASADSPNEKLFF. CDR3 nucleotide sequence: TGTGCCAGCGCGGACAGCCCTAATGAAAAACTGTTTTTT.

The chain links TRBV5-4 to TRBJ2-3; 10 bases line up with TRBD1. The CDR3 is made up of 18 amino acids. V dropped 4 bases and J dropped 2; count of bases not matched to a gene: 13. Germline CDR1 SGHNT, CDR2 YYREEE (reference sequence). CDR3 residues: CASSPGGTGAFSTDTQYF. CDR3 in DNA: TGTGCCAGCAGCCCGGGGGGGACAGGGGCGTTCTCCACAGATACGCAGTATTTT.

The J gene is TRBJ2-3, the V gene TRBV7-6, with D perhaps matching TRBD1 (5 bases). The V end lost 1 base, the J end lost 2 bases, and 16 bases lay between the germline ends. CDR3 length: 17 residues. The germline CDR1 and CDR2 sequences are SGHVS and FNYEAQ. The CDR3 protein is CASSLGGIETTTDTQYF. The CDR3 bases are TGTGCCAGCAGCTTAGGGGGCATAGAAACAACCACAGATACGCAGTATTTT. Full variable domain (outside the CDR3, taken from reference TRBV7-6 and TRBJ2-3): GAGVSQSPRYKVTKRGQDVALRCDPISGHVSLYWYRQALGQGPEFLTYFNYEAQQDKSGLPNDRFSAERPEGSISTLTIQRTEQRDSAMYRCASSLGGIETTTDTQYFGPGTRLTVL.

This chain uses TRBV6-5 with TRBJ1-2; D unresolved. V lost 6 bases, J lost 6 bases, and 20 bases lay in between. The CDR3 is 15 amino acids. Germline lookup yields CDR1 MNHEY and CDR2 SVGAGI. CDR3 amino acids: CASRIGRHRGDGYTF. The DNA for the CDR3 is TGTGCCAGCAGGATAGGACGTCACCGGGGAGATGGCTACACCTTC.

This clone was picked up one time. This CDR3 reads CASRFGSGTDTQYF. The CDR3 nucleotides are TGTGCCAGCAGATTCGGGAGCGGCACAGATACGCAGTATTTT. The rearrangement links TRBV27 to TRBJ2-3; tentative D call: TRBD2 (6 bases). The CDR3 has 14 amino acids. V lost 6 bases and J 1 base, leaving 11 bases between the germline ends. CDR1 and CDR2 (germline): MNHEY, SMNVEV (reference sequence).

The CDR3 loop is CASSQDRNRVNTGELFF. CDR3 coding DNA: TGCGCCAGCAGCCAAGATCGGAATAGGGTTAACACCGGGGAGCTGTTTTTT. The chain is built from TRBV4-1 and TRBJ2-2; no reliable D call. The V end was cut by 0 bases, the J end by 2 bases, with 13 bases between. Germline V CDR1 and CDR2: MGHRA, YSYEKL. The CDR3 runs to 17 residues.

The V and J genes are TRBV19 and TRBJ1-2; D perhaps matches TRBD1 (6 bases). The V gene's germline CDR1 is LNHDA and CDR2 SQIVND (reference sequence). CDR3 length equals 14 residues. Trimming took 8 bases from V and 5 from J, leaving 18 bases between them. The CDR3 DNA sequence: TGTGCCAGTTCTCCGAGACAGGCCTTGTATGGCTACACCTTC. Protein product: CASSPRQALYGYTF.

V and J are TRBV11-2 and TRBJ1-1; unclear D gene. The CDR3 has 13 amino acids. The germline V and J ends were trimmed by 5 bases and 5 bases, with 12 bases remaining between them. Looked up from germline, CDR1 is SGHAT and CDR2 is FQNNGV. The chain's CDR3 is CASSPLGGTEAFF. CDR3 nucleotide sequence: TGTGCCAGCAGCCCCCTGGGAGGGACTGAAGCTTTCTTT.

CDR3: CAISWDRGKYEQYF. The CDR3 coding sequence is TGTGCCATCAGCTGGGACAGGGGGAAGTACGAGCAGTACTTC. V and J are TRBV10-3 and TRBJ2-7, with 11 bases lining up with TRBD1. The trim removed 6 bases at V and 4 bases at J, leaving 5 bases unmatched. Looked up from germline, CDR1 is ENHRY and CDR2 is SYGVKD. The CDR3 consists of 14 residues.

This clone was seen a single time. The chain's CDR3 is CASTTDYTF. The DNA for the CDR3 is TGTGCCAGCACAACAGACTACACCTTC. The gene calls are TRBV25-1 and TRBJ1-2; no firm D call. V was trimmed by 7 bases and J by 10 bases, leaving 7 bases between them. The CDR3 has 9 amino acids. Germline loops: CDR1 MGHDK, CDR2 SYGVNS.

The chain carries TRBV28 and TRBJ1-5, with 7 nucleotides matching TRBD1. The CDR3 is 15 residues long. Trimming took 8 bases from V and 4 from J; bases not matched to a gene: 11. Germline-derived CDR1 and CDR2 are MDHEN and SYDVKM. The CDR3 DNA reads as TGTGCCAGCCGTGCTTCACAGGGGCCAAATCAGCCCCAGCATTTT. Translated: CASRASQGPNQPQHF.

This rearrangement joins TRBV30 to TRBJ1-3; D remains ambiguous. Germline CDR1 GTSNPN, CDR2 SVGIG (reference sequence). CDR3 size: 13 residues. V lost 4 bases and J 0 bases, leaving 7 bases between the germline ends. Here the CDR3 reads CAWMTDSGNTIYF. In nucleotides, the CDR3 is TGTGCCTGGATGACGGACTCTGGAAACACCATATATTTT.

The chain joins TRBV28 to TRBJ1-1; maybe TRBD1 (5 bases). This CDR3 has 14 residues. V was pared by 8 bases and J by 4 bases, with 17 bases between. Germline CDR1 reads MDHEN; CDR2 reads SYDVKM. In DNA form, the CDR3 reads TGTGCCAGCTATAATCAGGGATTGAGCACTGAAGCTTTCTTT. Translating gives CASYNQGLSTEAFF.

V gene TRBV2 combines with J gene TRBJ2-2, with 7 bases identical to TRBD2. V shed 6 bases, J shed 4 bases, and the junction held 8 bases outside the gene matches. Looked up from germline, CDR1 is SNHLY and CDR2 is FYNNEI. CDR3 size: 15 residues. CDR3 sequence: CASSGGEGGTGELFF. The CDR3 DNA reads as TGTGCCAGCAGCGGAGGGGAGGGAGGCACCGGGGAGCTGTTTTTT.

The chain recombines TRBV19 with TRBJ1-2, with D uncertain. V was cut by 4 bases and J by 8 bases, with 8 bases left in between. Germline CDR1 reads LNHDA; CDR2 reads SQIVND (reference sequence). The CDR3 runs to 11 residues. The CDR3: CASSTHRGYTF. The CDR3 DNA reads TGTGCCAGTAGTACCCACAGAGGCTACACCTTC.

The chain uses TRBV2 and TRBJ1-4; no clear D. Trimming took off 6 bases at V and 7 bases at J, with 18 bases between the two ends. CDR1 and CDR2 (germline): SNHLY, FYNNEI. This CDR3 is 15 amino acids long. The CDR3 reads CASSANPHGREKLFF. Here the CDR3 DNA reads TGTGCCAGCAGCGCTAACCCCCATGGGCGTGAAAAACTGTTTTTT.

The chain combines TRBV4-1 with TRBJ2-2; a weak D match, TRBD1 (6 bases). V was cut by 1 base and J by 0 bases, with 9 bases left in between. Germline CDR1 is MGHRA and CDR2 is YSYEKL. The CDR3 loop spans 16 amino acids. In DNA, the CDR3 is TGCGCCAGCAGCCAAGCGACAGGTTCGAACACCGGGGAGCTGTTTTTT. It is translated as CASSQATGSNTGELFF.

The chain uses TRBV6-5 and TRBJ2-5; D is unresolved. The germline V and J ends were trimmed by 6 bases and 5 bases, with 13 bases remaining between them. CDR3 length equals 13 residues. Germline V gene data show CDR1 as MNHEY and CDR2 as SVGAGI. The CDR3 protein is CASRTPTPETQYF. The DNA for the CDR3 is TGTGCCAGCAGGACCCCCACCCCTGAGACCCAGTACTTC.

A few counts support this clone. This chain uses TRBV14 with TRBJ2-7, with 11 bases matching TRBD2. CDR1 and CDR2 from the germline V gene are SGHDN and FVKESK. The CDR3 extends over 13 amino acids. J lost 7 bases, V lost 2 bases, and 1 base had no gene match. CDR3 in DNA: TGTGCCAGCAGCCAACGACTAGCGGGGGAGCAGTACTTC. Amino acid sequence: CASSQRLAGEQYF.

J is TRBJ2-3 and V is TRBV6-1, with D possibly being TRBD1 (5 bases). There are 16 residues in the CDR3. V gave up 1 base and J gave up 2 bases, with 13 bases separating them. Looked up from germline, CDR1 is MNHNS and CDR2 is SASEGT. CDR3 protein: CASSEDPGHFTDTQYF. Written as DNA, the CDR3 is TGTGCCAGCAGTGAAGACCCAGGGCACTTCACAGATACGCAGTATTTT.

The chain carries TRBV18 and TRBJ1-3; a weak D match, TRBD1 (6 bases). Germline V CDR1 and CDR2: KGHSH, LQKENI. Trimming took off 6 bases at V and 7 bases at J, with 25 bases between the two ends. This CDR3 comprises 17 residues. CDR3 bases: TGTGCCAGCTCGCGGACCGCGGTGGGGGCATCCTCGAACACCATATATTTT. This translates into CASSRTAVGASSNTIYF.

The chain uses TRBV5-1 and TRBJ1-1; no clear D gene. V dropped 3 bases and J dropped 4 bases, with 13 bases sitting between them. CDR1 and CDR2 from the germline V gene are SGHRS and YFSETQ. The CDR3 extends over 14 amino acids. This CDR3 is CASSSNPASTEAFF. CDR3 DNA sequence: TGCGCCAGCAGCTCCAACCCGGCGAGCACTGAAGCTTTCTTT.

V and J are TRBV11-3 and TRBJ1-5; tentative D call: TRBD1 (6 bases). Germline V gene data show CDR1 as SGHNT and CDR2 as YENEEA. V lost 4 bases and J 4 bases, leaving 20 bases between the germline ends. The CDR3 loop spans 17 amino acids. CDR3 coding DNA: TGTGCCAGCAGCTCCGGAACAGGGTGGGGGCAGAATCAGCCCCAGCATTTT. This sequence encodes CASSSGTGWGQNQPQHF.

The V call is TRBV5-1, the J call TRBJ2-6; no reliable D call. Germline CDR1 reads SGHRS; CDR2 reads YFSETQ. With 0 bases removed from V and 1 base from J, the gap between germline ends came to 11 bases. This CDR3 spans 17 amino acids. CDR3 protein: CASSLAGILSGANVLTF. CDR3 nucleotide sequence: TGCGCCAGCAGCTTGGCCGGTATTCTATCTGGGGCCAACGTCCTGACTTTC.

J is TRBJ1-6 and V is TRBV7-9; D gene ambiguous. Trimming left V 7 bases short and J 9 bases short, with 10 bases between. The CDR3 has 12 residues. Germline CDR1 and CDR2: SEHNR and FQNEAQ (reference sequence). CDR3 loop: CASTGWGSPLHF. The CDR3 bases are TGTGCCAGCACCGGGTGGGGTTCACCCCTCCACTTT.

This chain joins TRBV7-6 and TRBJ2-5, with D uncertain. Trimming pared 1 base from V and 4 bases from J, leaving 7 bases between. CDR1 SGHVS and CDR2 FNYEAQ come from the germline V gene. This CDR3 is 13 amino acids long. The CDR3 loop reads CASSLVKGETQYF. The CDR3 DNA reads TGTGCCAGCAGCTTAGTAAAGGGAGAGACCCAGTACTTC.

V usage is TRBV9 and J usage is TRBJ1-1; TRBD1 is a possible D gene (5 bases). The CDR3 sequence is 16 residues long. The germline V gene encodes CDR1 SGDLS and CDR2 YYNGEE. Trimming left V 0 bases short and J 1 base short, with 13 bases between. The CDR3 protein is CASSVVTGTANTEAFF. The CDR3 DNA reads TGTGCCAGCAGCGTAGTTACGGGGACGGCGAACACTGAAGCTTTCTTT.

V and J are TRBV27 and TRBJ2-7; D gene ambiguous. The CDR3 has 13 residues. Germline V lookup: CDR1 MNHEY, CDR2 SMNVEV (reference sequence). The V end was cut by 2 bases, the J end by 0 bases, with 5 bases between. CDR3 coding DNA: TGTGCCAGCAGTTTAACCCCCTCCTACGAGCAGTACTTC. This codes for CASSLTPSYEQYF.

The chain combines TRBV10-3 with TRBJ1-6; 11 nucleotides agree with TRBD1. The CDR3 covers 14 residues. The V segment lost 6 bases and the J segment 9 bases; nucleotides outside the gene matches: 4. Germline values: CDR1 ENHRY, CDR2 SYGVKD. CDR3 sequence (DNA): TGTGCCATCAGATCCGGGACAGGGGGTTCACCCCTCCACTTT. Translating gives CAIRSGTGGSPLHF.

The chain has TRBV28 and TRBJ2-3; TRBD2 aligns across 11 bases. The CDR3 runs 14 residues. The germline V gene has CDR1 MDHEN and CDR2 SYDVKM. V lost 6 bases to trimming and J lost 9 bases; unmatched junction nucleotides: 8. The CDR3 coding sequence is TGTGCCAGCAGAGCCGGGACTAGCGGTTGGACGCAGTATTTT. It encodes CASRAGTSGWTQYF.

This clone was seen a few times. The chain joins TRBV28 to TRBJ1-2; 7 bases are shared with TRBD1. The length of the CDR3 is 18 residues. J was trimmed by 0 bases and V by 2 bases; bases with no gene match: 12. From germline, CDR1 is MDHEN and CDR2 SYDVKM. The CDR3: CASSLGRQGGSTNYGYTF. CDR3 nucleotides: TGTGCCAGCAGTTTAGGCCGGCAGGGGGGATCCACTAACTATGGCTACACCTTC.